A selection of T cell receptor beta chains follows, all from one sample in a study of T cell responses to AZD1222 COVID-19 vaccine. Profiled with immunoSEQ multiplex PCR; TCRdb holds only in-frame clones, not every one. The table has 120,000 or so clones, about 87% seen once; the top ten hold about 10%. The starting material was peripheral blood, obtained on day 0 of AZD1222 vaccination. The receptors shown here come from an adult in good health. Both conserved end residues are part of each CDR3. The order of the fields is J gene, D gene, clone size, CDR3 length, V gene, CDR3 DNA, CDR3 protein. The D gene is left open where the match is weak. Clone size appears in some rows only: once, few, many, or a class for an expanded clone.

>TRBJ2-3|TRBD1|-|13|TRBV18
TGTGCCAGCTCGGTGGGGACAGACGATACGCAGTATTTT
CASSVGTDDTQYF
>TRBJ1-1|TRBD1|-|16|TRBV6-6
TGTGCCAGCAGTCCCGGGGGGACAGGGGTGAACACTGAAGCTTTCTTT
CASSPGGTGVNTEAFF
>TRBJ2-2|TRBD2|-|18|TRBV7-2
TGTGCCAGCAGTTTAGCACTAGCGGGAGGGCTCCTAACCGGGGAGCTGTTTTTT
CASSLALAGGLLTGELFF
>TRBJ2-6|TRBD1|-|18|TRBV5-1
TGCGCCAGCAGCATGTTCCTGGGACAGGGCACGGGGGCCAACGTCCTGACTTTC
CASSMFLGQGTGANVLTF
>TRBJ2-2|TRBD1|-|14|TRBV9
TGTGCCAGCAGTGAGACAGGGGGCTCCGGGGAGCTGTTTTTT
CASSETGGSGELFF
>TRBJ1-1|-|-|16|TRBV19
TGTGCCAGCCGAAACGCGGTCGCAGGCGCCAACACTGAAGCTTTCTTT
CASRNAVAGANTEAFF
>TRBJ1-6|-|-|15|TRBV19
TGTGCCAGTAGTGCGAGGGGCTCCTATAATTCACCCCTCCACTTT
CASSARGSYNSPLHF
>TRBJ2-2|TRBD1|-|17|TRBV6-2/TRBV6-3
TGTGCCAGCAGTTCCGTCCGGGGACAGGGTGACGCCGGGGAGCTGTTTTTT
CASSSVRGQGDAGELFF
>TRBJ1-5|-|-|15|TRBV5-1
TGCGCCAGCAGCGCCGTCGGGATGGACAATCAGCCCCAGCATTTT
CASSAVGMDNQPQHF
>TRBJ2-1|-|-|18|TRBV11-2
TGTGCCAGCAGCTTCCAACCCCTAGCGAGAGGACTCTACAATGAGCAGTTCTTC
CASSFQPLARGLYNEQFF
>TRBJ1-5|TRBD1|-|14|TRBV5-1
TGCGCCAGCAGCTTGGCAGGGGGTACTCAGCCCCAGCATTTT
CASSLAGGTQPQHF
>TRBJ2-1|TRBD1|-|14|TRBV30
TGTGCCTGGAGTGTAACAGGGGTATACAATGAGCAGTTCTTC
CAWSVTGVYNEQFF
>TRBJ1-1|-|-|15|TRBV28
TGTGCCAGCAGTAAGACAGGTTTTAGGAACACTGAAGCTTTCTTT
CASSKTGFRNTEAFF
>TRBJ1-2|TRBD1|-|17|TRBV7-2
TGTGCCAGCAGCTTAGCCCCGGCTAGGACAGGGGGTGGAGGCTACACCTTC
CASSLAPARTGGGGYTF
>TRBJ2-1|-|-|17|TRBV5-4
TGTGCCAGCAGCTTGGACACAGGAGGTAGTTTCTACAATGAGCAGTTCTTC
CASSLDTGGSFYNEQFF
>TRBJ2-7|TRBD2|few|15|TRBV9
TGTGCCAGCAGCGTAGATCCTAGCGGGAGTTACGAGCAGTACTTC
CASSVDPSGSYEQYF